What follows are 21 T cell receptor beta chains derived from one specimen sequenced in a study of T cell repertoires in ileal Crohn's disease (dated by TCRdb to between 2019 and 2020). Reading the label with the study, this specimen's time point is: proximal margin of the surgical specimen (macroscopically non-inflamed). Libraries were made using the immunoSEQ multiplex PCR assay. The immuneACCESS repertoire file appears here via TCRdb, limited to in-frame rearrangements. These files lack a portion of the clones; in checked studies, under half of the deficit traces to unresolved V genes, and the cause of the others is not known. The sample includes 5,700 or so clones, with around three quarters observed a single time. 6.5% of the sample comes from the top ten. The specimen sequenced was ileal tissue. These receptors were taken from an adult with Crohn's disease.

The V gene is TRBV2, the J gene TRBJ1-4, with 10 bases identical to TRBD1. CDR1 is SNHLY and CDR2 is FYNNEI in the germline V gene. The CDR3 runs to 18 residues. V trimming: 6 bases; J trimming: 6 bases; junction bases outside the gene matches: 16. CDR3 region: CASSFTGTGDGGDEKLFF. The CDR3 nucleotides read TGTGCCAGCAGCTTTACCGGGACAGGGGATGGGGGTGATGAAAAACTGTTTTTT.

The rearrangement links TRBV5-6 to TRBJ2-2; 10 bases agree with TRBD2. V was pared by 3 bases and J by 8 bases, with 10 bases of the junction left unmatched. The CDR3 spans 16 residues. The germline V gene has CDR1 SGHDT and CDR2 YYEEEE. CDR3 sequence reads: CASSSTSLAGVGELFF. CDR3 DNA: TGTGCCAGCAGCTCCACAAGTCTAGCGGGAGTGGGGGAGCTGTTTTTT.

The gene calls are TRBV11-1 and TRBJ1-1, with D possibly matching TRBD1 (6 bases). This CDR3 spans 15 amino acids. V lost 3 bases to trimming and J lost 3 bases, with 14 bases between them. The germline V gene has CDR1 SGHAT and CDR2 FQDESV (reference sequence). The CDR3 coding sequence is TGTGCCAGCAGCTTCGGGGGGGCTTCGGACACTGAAGCTTTCTTT. This codes for CASSFGGASDTEAFF.

The V call is TRBV9, the J call TRBJ1-6, with 10 bases aligning to TRBD1. The germline V gene has CDR1 SGDLS and CDR2 YYNGEE. The CDR3 contains 15 residues. With V trimmed by 4 bases and J by 5 bases, 3 bases remained unmatched. This CDR3 is CASSLGQGHNSPLHF. For the CDR3, the DNA is TGTGCCAGCAGCCTGGGACAGGGGCATAATTCACCCCTCCACTTT.

The V and J genes are TRBV28 and TRBJ2-7, with 7 bases lining up with TRBD2. Germline assignment: CDR1 MDHEN and CDR2 SYDVKM. Losses at the gene ends were 5 bases for V and 5 bases for J; bases not matched to a gene: 6. The CDR3 has 13 residues. Here the CDR3 DNA reads TGTGCCAGCAGTCCCGGCGGGAGAGACGAGCAGTACTTC. Its translation: CASSPGGRDEQYF.

The rearrangement uses TRBV6-5 and TRBJ2-7, with D unresolved. CDR3 length: 15 amino acids. Germline V lookup: CDR1 MNHEY, CDR2 SVGAGI. The V gene lost 0 bases and the J gene lost 0 bases, with 9 bases spanning the gap. CDR3 nucleotide sequence: TGTGCCAGCAGTTACTCGGCTCCGAGCTCCTACGAGCAGTACTTC. Translating gives CASSYSAPSSYEQYF.

The rearrangement links TRBV7-2 to TRBJ1-2; perhaps TRBD1 as D (6 bases). The CDR3 consists of 15 residues. Germline loops: CDR1 SGHTA, CDR2 FQGNSA. V lost 5 bases to trimming and J lost 2 bases, with 15 bases between them. The CDR3 nucleotides read TGTGCCAGCAGCGACGAACGGGGACAAAACTATGGCTACACCTTC. As protein: CASSDERGQNYGYTF.

The chain combines TRBV19 with TRBJ2-2; no clear D. The CDR3 has 14 residues. Germline V gene data show CDR1 as LNHDA and CDR2 as SQIVND (reference sequence). V was clipped by 3 bases and J by 0 bases, with 5 bases between them. The CDR3 DNA reads TGTGCCAGTAGTATTCGGTCGAACACCGGGGAGCTGTTTTTT. It translates to CASSIRSNTGELFF.

The chain is built from TRBV5-1 and TRBJ2-2; TRBD2 matches at 10 bases. With V trimmed by 4 bases and J by 4 bases, 4 bases remained unmatched. The germline V gene encodes CDR1 SGHRS and CDR2 YFSETQ. This CDR3 is built from 15 residues. The CDR3 DNA reads as TGCGCCAGCAGCGGGACTAGCGTGGGCACCGGGGAGCTGTTTTTT. It translates to CASSGTSVGTGELFF.

The rearrangement links TRBV19 to TRBJ1-2, with D possibly TRBD1 on 5 matching bases. Germline CDR1 reads LNHDA; CDR2 reads SQIVND (reference sequence). CDR3 length: 14 residues. V lost 4 bases, J lost 4 bases, and 13 bases lay in between. The CDR3 DNA is TGTGCCAGTAGTACCCTGCAGGGTGGCTATGGCTACACCTTC. This sequence encodes CASSTLQGGYGYTF.

The V call is TRBV7-9, the J call TRBJ1-1; D gene ambiguous. The V gene lost 4 bases and the J gene lost 7 bases, with 10 bases spanning the gap. The CDR3 has 12 amino acids. Germline V gene lookup returns CDR1 SEHNR and CDR2 FQNEAQ (reference sequence). In nucleotides, the CDR3 is TGTGCCAGCAGCTACGGCGAAGGTGAAGCTTTCTTT. Translation gives CASSYGEGEAFF.

The chain joins TRBV7-9 to TRBJ2-5, with D unclear. Trimming pared 5 bases from V and 4 bases from J, leaving 8 bases between. This CDR3 is 12 amino acids long. Per germline, CDR1 SEHNR and CDR2 FQNEAQ (reference sequence). CDR3 nucleotides: TGTGCCAGCAGCCCCAATGGAGAGACCCAGTACTTC. This translates into CASSPNGETQYF. The full variable domain, with the rest looked up from reference TRBV7-9 and TRBJ2-5, is DTGVSQNPRHKITKRGQNVTFRCDPISEHNRLYWYRQTLGQGPEFLTYFQNEAQLEKSRLLSDRFSAERPKGSFSTLEIQRTEQGDSAMYLCASSPNGETQYFGPGTRLLVL.

This sequence joins TRBV9 and TRBJ2-7, with TRBD1 as a possible D gene (5 bases). Trimming shortened V by 3 bases and J by 7 bases, and 17 bases separated the two germline ends. The CDR3 spans 14 residues. In germline, CDR1 is SGDLS, CDR2 YYNGEE. The DNA for the CDR3 is TGTGCCAGCAGCGATAGTGCTGGGGCTGTGGAGCAGTACTTC. Translating it yields CASSDSAGAVEQYF.

The V gene is TRBV7-2, the J gene TRBJ1-1; D is unresolved. In germline, CDR1 is SGHTA, CDR2 FQGNSA. The CDR3 has 14 residues. The germline V and J ends were trimmed by 1 base and 4 bases, with 10 bases remaining between them. CDR3 nucleotide sequence: TGTGCCAGCAGCTTAGTTCTTGCCAGCACTGAAGCTTTCTTT. Residues: CASSLVLASTEAFF.

A single count supports this clone. V is TRBV5-4 and J is TRBJ2-7; 7 bases fit TRBD1. The CDR3 loop spans 15 amino acids. The junction had 6 bases not matched to a gene; V was cut back by 0 bases and J by 3 bases. Germline V gene sequence: CDR1 SGHNT, CDR2 YYREEE (reference sequence). The CDR3 coding sequence is TGTGCCAGCAGCTTGGGTAGGGGGCCGGGCTACGAGCAGTACTTC. This translates into CASSLGRGPGYEQYF.

This clone was recorded a few times. The chain is built from TRBV15 and TRBJ2-3; TRBD2 matches at 15 bases. Germline loops: CDR1 LNHNV, CDR2 YYDKDF (reference sequence). The CDR3 has 15 amino acids. Trimming removed 7 bases from V and 11 bases from J; junction bases left unmatched: 10. CDR3 region: CATTGLAGGAERQYF. DNA for the CDR3: TGTGCCACCACTGGACTAGCGGGGGGGGCGGAACGGCAGTATTTT.

This rearrangement joins TRBV6-1 to TRBJ2-1; 9 bases map to TRBD2. The germline CDR1 and CDR2 sequences are MNHNS and SASEGT. Trimming at V came to 0 bases and at J to 4 bases, leaving 4 bases not matched to a gene. The CDR3 consists of 16 residues. The CDR3 coding sequence is TGTGCCAGCAGTGAAGCGCCTAGCGGGGCATACAATGAGCAGTTCTTC. Translated, it gives CASSEAPSGAYNEQFF.

The V gene is TRBV7-2, the J gene TRBJ1-2, with TRBD1 matching over 8 bases. This CDR3 comprises 13 residues. The germline CDR1 and CDR2 sequences are SGHTA and FQGNSA. Trimming cost V 0 bases and J 6 bases; bases outside gene matches: 0. This chain's CDR3 is CASSLADRDGYTF. In nucleotides, the CDR3 is TGTGCCAGCAGCTTAGCGGACAGGGATGGCTACACCTTC.

The chain recombines TRBV9 with TRBJ1-5, with D maybe TRBD1 (5 bases). V dropped 2 bases and J dropped 5 bases, with 11 bases sitting between them. The length of the CDR3 is 14 residues. Looked up from germline, CDR1 is SGDLS and CDR2 is YYNGEE. For the CDR3, the DNA is TGTGCCAGCAGCGTCGGGGGAGGAGATCAGCCCCAGCATTTT. Amino acid sequence: CASSVGGGDQPQHF.

The chain carries TRBV5-5 and TRBJ2-7, with D perhaps given as TRBD1 or TRBD2 (6 bases each). The CDR3 spans 15 residues. From germline, CDR1 is SGHKS and CDR2 YYEKEE (reference sequence). V lost 3 bases and J lost 2, with 15 bases in between. CDR3 in amino acids: CASSSAGGNPYEQYF. The CDR3 region has the DNA TGTGCCAGCAGCTCCGCCGGGGGCAACCCCTACGAGCAGTACTTC.

The V and J genes are TRBV15 and TRBJ2-5; a weak D match, TRBD2 (6 bases). The V end was cut by 0 bases, the J end by 2 bases, with 10 bases between. The CDR3 totals 15 residues. Germline V CDR1 and CDR2: LNHNV, YYDKDF (reference sequence). CDR3 in amino acids: CATSRDTSLQETQYF. CDR3 in DNA: TGTGCCACCAGCAGAGACACTAGCCTTCAAGAGACCCAGTACTTC. The full variable domain, with the rest looked up from reference TRBV15 and TRBJ2-5, is DAMVIQNPRYQVTQFGKPVTLSCSQTLNHNVMYWYQQKSSQAPKLLFHYYDKDFNNEADTPDNFQSRRPNTSFCFLDIRSPGLGDTAMYLCATSRDTSLQETQYFGPGTRLLVL.